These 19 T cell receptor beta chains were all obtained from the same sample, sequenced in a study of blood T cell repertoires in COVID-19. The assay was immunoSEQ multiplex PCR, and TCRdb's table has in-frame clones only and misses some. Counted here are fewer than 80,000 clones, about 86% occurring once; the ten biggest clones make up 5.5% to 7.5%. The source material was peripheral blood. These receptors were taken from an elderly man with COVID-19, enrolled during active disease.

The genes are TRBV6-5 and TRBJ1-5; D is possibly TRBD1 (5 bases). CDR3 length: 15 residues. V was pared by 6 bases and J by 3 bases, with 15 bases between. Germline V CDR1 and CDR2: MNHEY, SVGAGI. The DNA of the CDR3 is TGTGCCAGCAGCCCCACGGGGGGGGTCAATCAGCCCCAGCATTTT. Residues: CASSPTGGVNQPQHF.

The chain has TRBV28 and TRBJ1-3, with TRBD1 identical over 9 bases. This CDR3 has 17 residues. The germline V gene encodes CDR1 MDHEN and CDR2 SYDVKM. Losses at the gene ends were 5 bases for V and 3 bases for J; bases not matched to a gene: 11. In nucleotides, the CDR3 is TGTGCCAGCAGTCCTTGGGGGACAGGGAAGGGTGGAAACACCATATATTTT. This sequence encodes CASSPWGTGKGGNTIYF.

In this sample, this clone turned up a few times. The CDR3 bases are TGTGCCAGCATGATCAGTGATAATTCACCCCTCCACTTT. Translating it yields CASMISDNSPLHF. The V gene is TRBV6-5, the J gene TRBJ1-6, with no clear D. V was cut by 7 bases and J by 5 bases, with 9 bases left in between. The CDR3 totals 13 residues. Germline CDR1 reads MNHEY; CDR2 reads SVGAGI.

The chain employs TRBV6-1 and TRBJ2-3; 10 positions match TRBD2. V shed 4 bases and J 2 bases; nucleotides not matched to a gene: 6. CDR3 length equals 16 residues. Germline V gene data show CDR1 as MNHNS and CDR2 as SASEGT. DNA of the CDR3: TGTGCCAGCAGTGCACCAGCGGGGGGGCCCACAGATACGCAGTATTTT. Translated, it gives CASSAPAGGPTDTQYF.

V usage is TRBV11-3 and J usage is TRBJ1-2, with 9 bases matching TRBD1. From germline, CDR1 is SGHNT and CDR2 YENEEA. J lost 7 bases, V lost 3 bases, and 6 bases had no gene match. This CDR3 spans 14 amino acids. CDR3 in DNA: TGTGCCAGCAGCTTGTTCGGACAGGGGTCTGGCTACACCTTC. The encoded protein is CASSLFGQGSGYTF. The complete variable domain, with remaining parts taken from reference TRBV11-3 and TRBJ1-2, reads EAGVVQSPRYKIIEKKQPVAFWCNPISGHNTLYWYLQNLGQGPELLIRYENEEAVDDSQLPKDRFSAERLKGVDSTLKIQPAELGDSAVYLCASSLFGQGSGYTFGSGTRLTVV.

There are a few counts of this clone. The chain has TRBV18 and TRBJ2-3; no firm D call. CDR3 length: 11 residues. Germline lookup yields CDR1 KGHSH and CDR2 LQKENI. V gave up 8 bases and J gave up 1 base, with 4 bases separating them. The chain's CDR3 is CASLGTDTQYF. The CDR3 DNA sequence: TGTGCCAGCCTCGGCACAGATACGCAGTATTTT.

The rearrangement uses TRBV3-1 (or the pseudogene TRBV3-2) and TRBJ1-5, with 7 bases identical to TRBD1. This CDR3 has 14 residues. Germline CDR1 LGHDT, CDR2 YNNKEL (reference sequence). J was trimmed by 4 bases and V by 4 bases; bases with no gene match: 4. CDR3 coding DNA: TGTGCCAGCAGCCGAGGGACAGCGAATCAGCCCCAGCATTTT. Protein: CASSRGTANQPQHF.

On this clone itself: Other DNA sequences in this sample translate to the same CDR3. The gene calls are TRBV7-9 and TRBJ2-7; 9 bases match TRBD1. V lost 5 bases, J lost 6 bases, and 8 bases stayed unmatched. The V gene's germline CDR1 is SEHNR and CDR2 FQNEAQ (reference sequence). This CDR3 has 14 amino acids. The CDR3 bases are TGTGCCAGCAGCCCGGGGGGACAGGGCGGCGAGCAGTACTTC. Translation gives CASSPGGQGGEQYF.

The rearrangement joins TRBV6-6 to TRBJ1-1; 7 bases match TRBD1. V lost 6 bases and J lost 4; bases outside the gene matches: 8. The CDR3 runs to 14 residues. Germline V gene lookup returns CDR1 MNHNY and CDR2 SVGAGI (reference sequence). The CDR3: CASRYIRDSTEAFF. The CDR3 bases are TGTGCCAGCAGATATATCCGGGACAGCACTGAAGCTTTCTTT.

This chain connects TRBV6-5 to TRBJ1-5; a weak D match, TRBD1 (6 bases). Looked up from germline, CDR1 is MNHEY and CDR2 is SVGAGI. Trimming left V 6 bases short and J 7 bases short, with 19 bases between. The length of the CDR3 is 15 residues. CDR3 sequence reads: CASRSSGNRDQPQHF. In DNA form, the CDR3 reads TGTGCCAGCAGAAGTTCCGGGAACAGGGACCAGCCCCAGCATTTT.

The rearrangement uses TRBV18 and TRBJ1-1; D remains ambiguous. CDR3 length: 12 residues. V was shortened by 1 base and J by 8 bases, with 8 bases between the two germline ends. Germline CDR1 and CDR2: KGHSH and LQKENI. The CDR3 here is CASSPRPAEAFF. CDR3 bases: TGTGCCAGCTCACCACGCCCCGCGGAAGCTTTCTTT.

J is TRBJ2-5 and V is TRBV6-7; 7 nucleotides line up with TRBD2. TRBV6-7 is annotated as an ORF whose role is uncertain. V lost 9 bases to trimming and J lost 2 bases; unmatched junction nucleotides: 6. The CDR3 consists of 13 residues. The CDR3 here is CARRLAVQETQYF. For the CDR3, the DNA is TGTGCCAGGCGGCTAGCGGTTCAAGAGACCCAGTACTTC.

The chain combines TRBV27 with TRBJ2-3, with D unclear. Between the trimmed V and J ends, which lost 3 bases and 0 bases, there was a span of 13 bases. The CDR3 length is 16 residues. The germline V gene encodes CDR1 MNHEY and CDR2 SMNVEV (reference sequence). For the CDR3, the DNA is TGTGCCAGCAGTTTTTCCCCGAGGCCTAGCACAGATACGCAGTATTTT. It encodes CASSFSPRPSTDTQYF.

The CDR3 DNA reads TGTGCCAGCAGTTTGGGAGGCGCCAGGGGAAACACCATATATTTT. It yields the protein CASSLGGARGNTIYF. This chain connects TRBV28 to TRBJ1-3; the D is unclear. CDR1 MDHEN and CDR2 SYDVKM come from the germline V gene. The CDR3 loop spans 15 amino acids. V was cut by 3 bases and J by 4 bases, with 13 bases left in between.

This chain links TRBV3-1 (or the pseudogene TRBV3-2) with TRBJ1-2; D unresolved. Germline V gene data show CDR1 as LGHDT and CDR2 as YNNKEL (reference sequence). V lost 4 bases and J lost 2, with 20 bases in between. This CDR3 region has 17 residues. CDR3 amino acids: CASSLLGGGRRNYGYTF. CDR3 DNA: TGTGCCAGCAGCCTCCTTGGAGGAGGCAGGCGAAACTATGGCTACACCTTC.

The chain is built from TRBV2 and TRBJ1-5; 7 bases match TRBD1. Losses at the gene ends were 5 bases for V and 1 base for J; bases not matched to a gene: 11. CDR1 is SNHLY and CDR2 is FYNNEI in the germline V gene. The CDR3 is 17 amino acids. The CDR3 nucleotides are TGTGCCAGCAGTCAGACAGGGCTAAGATCGAGCAATCAGCCCCAGCATTTT. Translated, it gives CASSQTGLRSSNQPQHF.

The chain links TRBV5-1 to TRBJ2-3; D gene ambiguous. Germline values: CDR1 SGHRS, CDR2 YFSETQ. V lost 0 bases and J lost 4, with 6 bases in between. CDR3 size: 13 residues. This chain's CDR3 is CASSLDSPDTQYF. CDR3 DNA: TGCGCCAGCAGCTTGGATAGTCCAGATACGCAGTATTTT.

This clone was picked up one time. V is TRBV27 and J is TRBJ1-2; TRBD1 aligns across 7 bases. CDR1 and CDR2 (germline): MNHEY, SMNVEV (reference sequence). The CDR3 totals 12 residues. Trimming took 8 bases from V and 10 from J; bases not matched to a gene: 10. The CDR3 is CASATGLSDYTF. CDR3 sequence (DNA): TGTGCCAGCGCGACAGGGTTGTCTGACTACACCTTC.

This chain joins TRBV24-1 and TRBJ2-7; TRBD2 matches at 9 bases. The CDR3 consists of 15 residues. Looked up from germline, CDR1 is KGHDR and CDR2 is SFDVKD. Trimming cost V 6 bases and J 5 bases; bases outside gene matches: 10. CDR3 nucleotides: TGTGCCACCAGTAGTGGGGCTAGCGGGGTCCACGAGCAGTACTTC. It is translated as CATSSGASGVHEQYF.